One and the same sample provided the 31 T cell receptor beta chains below, sequenced in a study of CD8 T cells in ankylosing spondylitis. TCRdb ran MiXCR on the 5' RACE reads and lists one entry per CDR3 protein. Of about 220,000 distinct CDR3 sequences detected, about 10% appear once; the ten largest clones hold about 19%. Sequenced sample: blood, either unsorted or a sorted T cell fraction (not recorded which). The receptor source for this set is a male donor with ankylosing spondylitis or in good health (not recorded which).

The chain combines TRBV5-1 with TRBJ2-7; D is perhaps TRBD1 (6 bases). This CDR3 is built from 15 residues. The V gene lost 2 bases and the J gene lost 3 bases, with 15 bases spanning the gap. Looked up from germline, CDR1 is SGHRS and CDR2 is YFSETQ. The CDR3 nucleotides read TGCGCCAGCAGCTTAGATTTGGACAGTATCTACGAGCAGTACTTC. Its protein is CASSLDLDSIYEQYF.

With regard to this clonotype: A much more abundant neighbour one base away suggests this may be a read error. This rearrangement joins TRBV5-1 to TRBJ1-1; TRBD1 matches at 7 bases. Trimming took 3 bases from V and 1 from J; bases not matched to a gene: 3. CDR1 is SGHRS and CDR2 is YFSETQ in the germline V gene. This CDR3 has 14 residues. The CDR3 bases are TGCGCCAGCAGCTACGGACAGGAGAACACTGAAGCTTTCTTT. Its translation is CASSYGQENTEAFF.

This clonotype was detected many times. This chain joins TRBV5-1 and TRBJ2-1; 9 positions match TRBD1. V lost 1 base and J lost 6; bases outside the gene matches: 8. The CDR3 runs 16 residues. Per the germline V gene, CDR1 is SGHRS and CDR2 is YFSETQ. For the CDR3, the DNA is TGCGCCAGCAGCTTGTGGGGACAGGGTATAGGCAATGAGCAGTTCTTC. Its translation is CASSLWGQGIGNEQFF.

In the case of this clonotype: This clone may be a read error of a much larger clone one base away. V usage is TRBV5-1 and J usage is TRBJ2-1; D may match TRBD1 or TRBD2 (5 bases each). This CDR3 contains 14 residues. Germline CDR1 SGHRS, CDR2 YFSETQ. This CDR3 reads CASSLAGRGSGQIF. CDR3 nucleotide sequence: TGCGCCAGCAGCTTGGCCGGTAGGGGCTCGGGGCAGATCTTC.

This clonotype was observed a handful of times. V gene TRBV27 combines with J gene TRBJ2-1; D not resolved. The V end was cut by 5 bases, the J end by 8 bases, with 16 bases between. Germline lookup yields CDR1 MNHEY and CDR2 SMNVEV (reference sequence). This CDR3 has 14 amino acids. The CDR3 bases are TGTGCCAGCAGTCCCTCGTTGTGGGTGTATGAGCAGTTCTTC. Translation gives CASSPSLWVYEQFF.

This clonotype was recorded many times. The rearrangement uses TRBV10-3 and TRBJ2-3; D is uncertain. The CDR3 totals 12 residues. From germline, CDR1 is ENHRY and CDR2 SYGVKD. V was pared by 6 bases and J by 2 bases, with 6 bases between. Here the CDR3 reads CAIRMNTDTQYF. The CDR3 DNA reads as TGTGCCATCAGGATGAACACAGATACGCAGTATTTT.

The rearrangement links TRBV20-1 to TRBJ2-3; 7 bases map to TRBD2. The V gene's germline CDR1 is DFQATT and CDR2 SNEGSKA (reference sequence). J lost 6 bases, V lost 5 bases, and 8 bases had no gene match. This CDR3 is built from 13 residues. CDR3 region: CSALSGGYDTQYF. CDR3 sequence (DNA): TGCAGTGCTCTCTCGGGGGGATACGATACGCAGTATTTT.

The chain has TRBV7-2 and TRBJ1-3; D uncertain. V lost 3 bases, J lost 0 bases, and 12 bases lay in between. CDR3 length: 16 amino acids. Germline CDR1 and CDR2: SGHTA and FQGNSA. CDR3 amino acids: CASSFGPASSGNTIYF. In DNA form, the CDR3 reads TGTGCCAGCAGCTTCGGACCGGCGAGCTCTGGAAACACCATATATTTT.

The chain uses TRBV6-5 and TRBJ2-1, with D tentatively TRBD1 or TRBD2 (7 bases each). Trimming cost V 2 bases and J 9 bases, with 17 bases left between them. The CDR3 is made up of 15 amino acids. CDR1 is MNHEY and CDR2 is SVGAGI in the germline V gene. The CDR3 spells CASSYQGGAWSEQFF. The DNA of the CDR3 is TGTGCCAGCAGTTACCAGGGGGGGGCTTGGAGTGAGCAGTTCTTC.

This clonotype has at least ten counts. The rearrangement uses TRBV7-3 and TRBJ1-6, with D possibly matching TRBD1 (5 bases). Germline loops: CDR1 SGHTA, CDR2 FQGTGA. Trimming removed 2 bases at V and 5 bases at J, with 13 bases between. The CDR3 is made up of 16 amino acids. The CDR3: CASSLGVRRDNSPLHF. The DNA for the CDR3 is TGTGCCAGCAGCTTAGGAGTCCGCAGGGATAATTCACCCCTCCACTTT. Complete variable domain (other parts from reference TRBV7-3 and TRBJ1-6): GAGVSQTPSNKVTEKGKYVELRCDPISGHTALYWYRQSLGQGPEFLIYFQGTGAADDSGLPNDRFFAVRPEGSVSTLKIQRTERGDSAVYLCASSLGVRRDNSPLHFGNGTRLTVT.

This clonotype was seen ten or more times. The chain is built from TRBV5-6 and TRBJ1-1, with 7 nucleotides matching TRBD1. The CDR3 has 14 amino acids. Trimming took 4 bases from V and 5 from J; bases not matched to a gene: 8. Looked up from germline, CDR1 is SGHDT and CDR2 is YYEEEE. In DNA form, the CDR3 reads TGTGCCAGCAGCCAGGACAGGCGCGTTACTGAAGCTTTCTTT. As protein: CASSQDRRVTEAFF.

This clonotype was seen at least ten times. This chain links TRBV20-1 with TRBJ2-1; D is possibly TRBD2 (6 bases). V gave up 1 base and J gave up 0 bases, with 10 bases separating them. The CDR3 length is 15 residues. CDR1 and CDR2 (germline): DFQATT, SNEGSKA (reference sequence). The CDR3 reads CSARVLGGSYNEQFF. Written as DNA, the CDR3 is TGCAGTGCTAGAGTCTTGGGGGGCTCCTACAATGAGCAGTTCTTC.

This clonotype came up a few times. V usage is TRBV28 and J usage is TRBJ2-5; D not certain. Germline lookup yields CDR1 MDHEN and CDR2 SYDVKM. The CDR3 covers 14 residues. V shed 5 bases and J shed 1 base, with 11 bases lying between them. CDR3 sequence reads: CASSRSPFQETQYF. CDR3 coding DNA: TGTGCCAGCAGTCGAAGTCCCTTCCAAGAGACCCAGTACTTC.

This clonotype was counted at least ten times. The chain has TRBV7-2 and TRBJ1-6; D remains unclear. Deletions cut 0 bases from V and 0 bases from J, with 3 bases between. CDR3 length: 15 residues. CDR1 and CDR2 (germline): SGHTA, FQGNSA. DNA for the CDR3: TGTGCCAGCAGCTTAGCCAGCTCCTATAATTCACCCCTCCACTTT. Protein: CASSLASSYNSPLHF.

This clonotype turned up a few times. This sequence joins TRBV7-9 and TRBJ1-2, with TRBD1 matching over 7 bases. The CDR3 is 12 amino acids. The V and J ends lost 5 bases and 8 bases, in that order; junction bases with no gene match: 5. The germline V gene has CDR1 SEHNR and CDR2 FQNEAQ (reference sequence). CDR3: CASSKDRVGYTF. The CDR3 DNA follows: TGTGCCAGCAGCAAAGACAGGGTCGGCTACACCTTC.

V and J are TRBV11-2 and TRBJ2-2, with 9 bases lining up with TRBD2. The germline V gene has CDR1 SGHAT and CDR2 FQNNGV. J was trimmed by 5 bases and V by 1 base; bases with no gene match: 5. The CDR3 is made up of 16 amino acids. The CDR3 loop is CASSLGSGGYTGELFF. As DNA, the CDR3 is TGTGCCAGCAGCTTAGGGAGCGGGGGGTATACCGGGGAGCTGTTTTTT.

At least ten counts were recorded for this clonotype. The chain uses TRBV11-2 and TRBJ1-5, with 9 bases lining up with TRBD1. The CDR3 runs to 14 residues. Germline-derived CDR1 and CDR2 are SGHAT and FQNNGV. After removal of 4 bases from V and 5 bases from J, the junction contained 3 bases not matched to a gene. Here the CDR3 reads CASSSQGAYQPQHF. The CDR3 DNA follows: TGTGCCAGCAGCTCACAGGGGGCCTATCAGCCCCAGCATTTT.

The gene calls are TRBV7-3 and TRBJ2-1; TRBD2 might be the D (7 bases). V was shortened by 1 base and J by 3 bases, with 10 bases between the two germline ends. Germline V CDR1 and CDR2: SGHTA, FQGTGA. CDR3 size: 15 residues. In nucleotides, the CDR3 is TGTGCCAGCAGCTTAAAGGGGGGGTTCTACAATGAGCAGTTCTTC. Protein sequence: CASSLKGGFYNEQFF.

In regard to this clonotype: This may be a read error, as it is one base from a much larger clone. The chain carries TRBV7-2 and TRBJ2-5; 14 bases map to TRBD2. This CDR3 is 16 amino acids long. Germline CDR1 is SGHTA and CDR2 is FQGNSA. CDR3 DNA sequence: TGTGCCAGCAGCCCTCGGACTAGCGGGGGGCTAGAGACCCAGTCCTTC. Translated: CASSPRTSGGLETQSF.

This clonotype was recorded at least ten times. Written as DNA, the CDR3 is TGCAGTGCGTCGGTGACGCTAGCGGGGGACCTTAACTCCTACAATGAGCAGTTCTTC. Encoded protein: CSASVTLAGDLNSYNEQFF. The V gene is TRBV20-1, the J gene TRBJ2-1, with 10 bases aligning to TRBD2. Germline trimming cut 6 bases from V and 0 bases from J; bases unmatched to any gene: 17. Germline V gene lookup returns CDR1 DFQATT and CDR2 SNEGSKA (reference sequence). The CDR3 runs to 19 residues.

The J gene is TRBJ1-2, the V gene TRBV7-9; unclear D gene. The germline gives CDR1 SEHNR, CDR2 FQNEAQ (reference sequence). The CDR3 has 13 amino acids. V lost 2 bases and J lost 8, with 12 bases in between. DNA for the CDR3: TGTGCCAGCAGCTTAATGACGTTGGAGGGCTACACCTTC. Amino acid sequence: CASSLMTLEGYTF.

This clonotype appeared a few times. The genes are TRBV20-1 and TRBJ2-1; no reliable D call. Trimming pared 0 bases from V and 5 bases from J, leaving 8 bases between. The CDR3 contains 13 residues. Germline assignment: CDR1 DFQATT and CDR2 SNEGSKA (reference sequence). The CDR3 coding sequence is TGCAGTGCTAGAGATCGTCGGAACAATGAGCAGTTCTTC. It encodes CSARDRRNNEQFF.

This clonotype was observed at least ten times. The V gene is TRBV5-1, the J gene TRBJ2-5, with 11 bases fitting TRBD2. CDR1 is SGHRS, CDR2 YFSETQ, per germline. There are 16 residues in the CDR3. Trimming removed 4 bases from V and 0 bases from J; junction bases left unmatched: 5. CDR3 protein: CASSPTSGGHQETQYF. Here the CDR3 DNA reads TGCGCCAGCAGCCCCACTAGCGGGGGTCACCAAGAGACCCAGTACTTC. Filled out from reference TRBV5-1 and TRBJ2-5, the complete variable domain reads KAGVTQTPRYLIKTRGQQVTLSCSPISGHRSVSWYQQTPGQGLQFLFEYFSETQRNKGNFPGRFSGRQFSNSRSEMNVSTLELGDSALYLCASSPTSGGHQETQYFGPGTRLLVL.

This chain links TRBV5-1 with TRBJ1-5; 7 bases line up with TRBD1. Looked up from germline, CDR1 is SGHRS and CDR2 is YFSETQ. The J segment lost 0 bases and the V segment lost 5 bases, leaving 11 bases of the junction unmatched. The CDR3 runs to 17 residues. The CDR3 DNA sequence: TGCGCCAGCAGAGGGGGCCTCCTTCAACGTAGCAATCAGCCCCAGCATTTT. Its translation is CASRGGLLQRSNQPQHF.

The sample holds a few counts of this clonotype. V gene TRBV28 combines with J gene TRBJ2-1; D is unresolved. The V end lost 10 bases, the J end lost 3 bases, and 16 bases lay between the germline ends. Germline V gene sequence: CDR1 MDHEN, CDR2 SYDVKM. The CDR3 is 14 amino acids. The CDR3 DNA sequence: TGTGCCATGGTAAAGGGTGTACGCTACAATGAGCAGTTCTTC. Translation: CAMVKGVRYNEQFF.

V and J are TRBV5-1 and TRBJ1-3; no definite D call. Germline values: CDR1 SGHRS, CDR2 YFSETQ. This CDR3 is built from 16 residues. Trimming pared 4 bases from V and 0 bases from J, leaving 14 bases between. This chain's CDR3 is CASSPAGSHSGNTIYF. In DNA, the CDR3 is TGCGCCAGCAGCCCAGCAGGATCTCACTCTGGAAACACCATATATTTT.

In its sample, this clonotype was seen many times. V gene TRBV5-6 combines with J gene TRBJ2-1; 8 nucleotides line up with TRBD2. This CDR3 has 16 amino acids. From germline, CDR1 is SGHDT and CDR2 YYEEEE. V was pared by 7 bases and J by 2 bases, with 11 bases of the junction left unmatched. For the CDR3, the DNA is TGTGCCAGCTCCTGGGGGCGGGGGGCCACCTACAATGAGCAGTTCTTC. Translation: CASSWGRGATYNEQFF. Drawing the rest from reference TRBV5-6 and TRBJ2-1, the complete variable domain is DAGVTQSPTHLIKTRGQQVTLRCSPKSGHDTVSWYQQALGQGPQFIFQYYEEEERQRGNFPDRFSGHQFPNYSSELNVNALLLGDSALYLCASSWGRGATYNEQFFGPGTRLTVL.

This clonotype was recorded many times. The chain is built from TRBV2 and TRBJ2-7; no clear D. The CDR3 loop spans 15 amino acids. V dropped 6 bases and J dropped 3 bases, with 18 bases sitting between them. Looked up from germline, CDR1 is SNHLY and CDR2 is FYNNEI. DNA of the CDR3: TGTGCCAGCAGCGCCTCTTACAGCCGTCACTACGAGCAGTACTTC. Translating gives CASSASYSRHYEQYF.

The V and J genes are TRBV23-1 and TRBJ2-5, with unresolved D. TRBV23-1 is noted as an ORF with a role that remains uncertain. The CDR3 loop spans 14 amino acids. With 2 bases removed from V and 3 bases from J, the gap between germline ends came to 10 bases. CDR3 region: CASSQRRPEETQYF. As DNA, the CDR3 is TGCGCCAGCAGTCAACGGAGACCGGAAGAGACCCAGTACTTC.

This clonotype has a count of ten or more. The rearrangement joins TRBV4-2 to TRBJ2-5, with 8 bases identical to TRBD2. The CDR3 extends over 14 amino acids. Per germline, CDR1 LGHNA and CDR2 YNFKEQ. Trimming took 1 base from V and 6 from J; bases not matched to a gene: 4. CDR3 sequence reads: CASSQGTSGQTQYF. As DNA, the CDR3 is TGTGCCAGCAGCCAAGGAACTAGCGGCCAGACCCAGTACTTC.

This clonotype was seen ten or more times. Sequence at one end of the junction differs from germline and may be a read error. This CDR3 is CASSFEGAREEW. The CDR3, as DNA: TGTGCCAGCAGCTTTGAGGGGGCGAGAGAGGAATGG. The V and J genes are TRBV7-2 and TRBJ1-1, with TRBD1 matching 7 bases. The CDR3 has 12 residues. Per the germline V gene, CDR1 is SGHTA and CDR2 is FQGNSA.